The subject of this entry is one TCR beta chain. The sample comes from a study of blood T cell repertoires in COVID-19. Study at large: T cells, B-cell-depleted T cells, or PBMCs provided the cDNA or gDNA that served as material.

The study recruited exposed participants who had met a COVID-19 case within 2 weeks before entry. CDR3 size: 14 residues. CDR1 and CDR2 (germline): SQVTM, ANQGSEA. The junction had 10 bases not matched to a gene; V was cut back by 7 bases and J by 2 bases. Profiling relied on immunoSEQ multiplex PCR, and the TCRdb table lists in-frame clones only, not all of them. The table includes around 320,000 clones, 85% to 95% detected once. Sequenced: PBMCs or T cells enriched from blood (not recorded which). The origin of this receptor is a woman aged 25 to 39 who had been exposed to COVID-19. The rearrangement joins TRBV29-1 to TRBJ1-1; 7 bases fit TRBD1. The CDR3 loop is CSGLGGAGNTEAFF. The DNA for the CDR3 is TGCAGCGGCCTAGGGGGCGCGGGAAACACTGAAGCTTTCTTT.